These T cell receptor beta chains were read from a single sample in a study of identical twins. TCRdb reprocessed the 5' RACE reads via MiXCR and lists one record per CDR3 protein. Altogether about 660,000 distinct CDR3 sequences are present, 8.6% being singletons, with the ten largest covering approximately 0.94%. Separately, the same data were catalogued under a study of yellow fever vaccine responses in identical twins.

Sequencing was done on a sample of PBMCs. The receptor source for this set is a woman aged 18-30 years in good health. Each CDR3 is given without its conserved first and last residue. The order of the fields is clone size, V gene, J gene, D gene, CDR3 protein. The D gene is left open where the match is weak. Not all rows give a size; the values are once, few, many and, for expanded clones, a class.

abundance: NA; v_gene: TRBV18; j_gene: TRBJ2-4; d_gene: TRBD1; CDR3aa: ASSQTGQGNIQY
abundance: few; v_gene: TRBV5-6; j_gene: TRBJ1-2; d_gene: NA; CDR3aa: ASSLRGPPNYGYT
abundance: few; v_gene: TRBV28; j_gene: TRBJ2-3; d_gene: NA; CDR3aa: ATLGGTDTQY
abundance: few; v_gene: TRBV20-1; j_gene: TRBJ2-1; d_gene: TRBD2; CDR3aa: SARLPREGAINEQF
abundance: once; v_gene: TRBV6-2/TRBV6-3; j_gene: TRBJ2-7; d_gene: NA; CDR3aa: ASRLTGQSYEQY
abundance: NA; v_gene: TRBV15; j_gene: TRBJ2-7; d_gene: TRBD1; CDR3aa: ATSREGDRALEEQY
abundance: NA; v_gene: TRBV6-2/TRBV6-3; j_gene: TRBJ2-7; d_gene: NA; CDR3aa: ATLSVTYEQY
abundance: many; v_gene: TRBV5-6; j_gene: TRBJ2-2; d_gene: NA; CDR3aa: ASSFDGARTGELF
abundance: few; v_gene: TRBV13; j_gene: TRBJ2-7; d_gene: TRBD2; CDR3aa: ASRDRGGLSEQY
abundance: many; v_gene: TRBV24-1; j_gene: TRBJ2-1; d_gene: TRBD2; CDR3aa: ATSDQRGGSLEQF
abundance: many; v_gene: TRBV9; j_gene: TRBJ2-1; d_gene: NA; CDR3aa: ASSGRRTYNEQF
abundance: few; v_gene: TRBV4-2; j_gene: TRBJ2-2; d_gene: TRBD2; CDR3aa: ASSQVQAGVEGELF
abundance: few; v_gene: TRBV9; j_gene: TRBJ2-3; d_gene: TRBD2; CDR3aa: ASSVTSGGARDTQY
abundance: few; v_gene: TRBV4-3; j_gene: TRBJ2-6; d_gene: NA; CDR3aa: ASSQNRAGANVLT
abundance: NA; v_gene: TRBV24-1; j_gene: TRBJ2-7; d_gene: NA; CDR3aa: ATSWGTENEQY
abundance: few; v_gene: TRBV30; j_gene: TRBJ1-2; d_gene: TRBD1; CDR3aa: AWKRGQVYGYT
abundance: few; v_gene: TRBV7-9; j_gene: TRBJ1-6; d_gene: NA; CDR3aa: ASSLHGPLH
abundance: few; v_gene: TRBV6-4; j_gene: TRBJ2-7; d_gene: NA; CDR3aa: ASSGRAGGHRY
abundance: NA; v_gene: TRBV7-9; j_gene: TRBJ2-1; d_gene: NA; CDR3aa: ASSLVPSTYNEQF
abundance: many; v_gene: TRBV2; j_gene: TRBJ2-1; d_gene: TRBD2; CDR3aa: ASSEGTSGSNEQF
abundance: NA; v_gene: TRBV7-2; j_gene: TRBJ2-5; d_gene: NA; CDR3aa: ASSLDTSVWETQY
abundance: few; v_gene: TRBV14; j_gene: TRBJ2-1; d_gene: TRBD2; CDR3aa: ASSQPSSGSYEQF
abundance: few; v_gene: TRBV5-1; j_gene: TRBJ1-5; d_gene: TRBD1; CDR3aa: ASSPGQGEPQH
abundance: many; v_gene: TRBV28; j_gene: TRBJ2-4; d_gene: NA; CDR3aa: ASSLEPGKNIQY
abundance: NA; v_gene: TRBV6-1; j_gene: TRBJ2-7; d_gene: TRBD1; CDR3aa: ASSERVGQGAEVQY
abundance: many; v_gene: TRBV19; j_gene: TRBJ1-1; d_gene: NA; CDR3aa: ASSQGRTEAF
abundance: few; v_gene: TRBV9; j_gene: TRBJ2-1; d_gene: TRBD1; CDR3aa: ASSAGQGMGNEQF
abundance: few; v_gene: TRBV20-1; j_gene: TRBJ2-7; d_gene: NA; CDR3aa: SAALAEGRPYEQY
abundance: few; v_gene: TRBV29-1; j_gene: TRBJ2-7; d_gene: NA; CDR3aa: SVDREGGEQY
abundance: many; v_gene: TRBV12-3/TRBV12-4; j_gene: TRBJ1-4; d_gene: NA; CDR3aa: ASSLGLGSEKLF
abundance: many; v_gene: TRBV12-3/TRBV12-4; j_gene: TRBJ2-1; d_gene: TRBD1; CDR3aa: ASSLRQGANEQF
abundance: NA; v_gene: TRBV2; j_gene: TRBJ2-6; d_gene: TRBD2; CDR3aa: ASSVTSGGSSGANVLT
abundance: many; v_gene: TRBV12-3/TRBV12-4; j_gene: TRBJ2-5; d_gene: NA; CDR3aa: ASRGPAKTQY
abundance: NA; v_gene: TRBV10-3; j_gene: TRBJ2-7; d_gene: TRBD1; CDR3aa: AISRDRSSYEQY
abundance: many; v_gene: TRBV15; j_gene: TRBJ2-3; d_gene: NA; CDR3aa: ATSRGAGTDTQY
abundance: NA; v_gene: TRBV5-1; j_gene: TRBJ2-2; d_gene: TRBD2; CDR3aa: ASSLELAGTNTGELF
abundance: NA; v_gene: TRBV18; j_gene: TRBJ2-7; d_gene: NA; CDR3aa: ASSPIDGTYEQY
abundance: NA; v_gene: TRBV4-3; j_gene: TRBJ2-1; d_gene: TRBD2; CDR3aa: ASSQEGLAGGLSYEQF
abundance: many; v_gene: TRBV28; j_gene: TRBJ2-1; d_gene: TRBD2; CDR3aa: ASSPTSGRDNEQF
abundance: few; v_gene: TRBV5-1; j_gene: TRBJ2-2; d_gene: NA; CDR3aa: ASSRQPQTGELF
abundance: NA; v_gene: TRBV28; j_gene: TRBJ2-7; d_gene: NA; CDR3aa: ATTPGGDRRGEQY
abundance: NA; v_gene: TRBV6-2/TRBV6-3; j_gene: TRBJ2-7; d_gene: TRBD2; CDR3aa: ASRAGLVPYEQY
abundance: NA; v_gene: TRBV20-1; j_gene: TRBJ1-5; d_gene: TRBD1; CDR3aa: SAFPGGGQPQH
abundance: NA; v_gene: TRBV27; j_gene: TRBJ2-6; d_gene: NA; CDR3aa: ASTLGTNRPTGANVLT
abundance: few; v_gene: TRBV9; j_gene: TRBJ2-7; d_gene: NA; CDR3aa: ASSVAVGGTRYEQY
abundance: NA; v_gene: TRBV7-2; j_gene: TRBJ1-2; d_gene: NA; CDR3aa: ASSFPAHYGYT
abundance: NA; v_gene: TRBV5-6; j_gene: TRBJ2-3; d_gene: TRBD2; CDR3aa: ASSFFDPGLVLYTQY
abundance: NA; v_gene: TRBV12-3/TRBV12-4; j_gene: TRBJ2-7; d_gene: NA; CDR3aa: ASTLSRASRHEQY
abundance: NA; v_gene: TRBV7-8; j_gene: TRBJ1-1; d_gene: NA; CDR3aa: ASSLEWGTEAF
abundance: few; v_gene: TRBV4-1; j_gene: TRBJ2-1; d_gene: NA; CDR3aa: ASSPPHGSSYNEQF
abundance: few; v_gene: TRBV28; j_gene: TRBJ1-6; d_gene: NA; CDR3aa: ASGISQGYSPLH